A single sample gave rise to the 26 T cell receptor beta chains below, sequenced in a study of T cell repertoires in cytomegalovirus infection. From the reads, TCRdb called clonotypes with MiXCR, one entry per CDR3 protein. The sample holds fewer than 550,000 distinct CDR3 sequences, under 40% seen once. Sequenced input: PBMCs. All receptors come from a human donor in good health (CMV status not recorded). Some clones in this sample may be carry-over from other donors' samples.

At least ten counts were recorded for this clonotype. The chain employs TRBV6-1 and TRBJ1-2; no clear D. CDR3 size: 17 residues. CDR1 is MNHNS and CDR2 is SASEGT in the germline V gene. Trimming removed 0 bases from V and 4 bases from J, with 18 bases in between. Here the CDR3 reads CASSEAWGGIQLYGYTF. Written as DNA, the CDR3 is TGTGCCAGCAGTGAAGCATGGGGAGGGATCCAACTCTATGGCTACACCTTC.

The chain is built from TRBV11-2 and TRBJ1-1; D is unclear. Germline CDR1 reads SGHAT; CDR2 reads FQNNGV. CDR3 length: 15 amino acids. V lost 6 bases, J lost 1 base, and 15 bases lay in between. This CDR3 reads CASRPPRAANTEAFF. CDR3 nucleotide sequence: TGTGCCAGCAGGCCTCCTCGGGCAGCGAACACTGAAGCTTTCTTT. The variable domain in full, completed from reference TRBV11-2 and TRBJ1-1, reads EAGVAQSPRYKIIEKRQSVAFWCNPISGHATLYWYQQILGQGPKLLIQFQNNGVVDDSQLPKDRFSAERLKGVDSTLKIQPAKLEDSAVYLCASRPPRAANTEAFFGQGTRLTVV.

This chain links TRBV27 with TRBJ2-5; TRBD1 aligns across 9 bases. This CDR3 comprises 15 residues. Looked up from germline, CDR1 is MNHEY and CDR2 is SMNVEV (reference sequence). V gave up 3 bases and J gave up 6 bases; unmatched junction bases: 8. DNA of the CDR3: TGTGCCAGCAGTTTCTCGGGACAGGGAAGGCAGACCCAGTACTTC. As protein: CASSFSGQGRQTQYF.

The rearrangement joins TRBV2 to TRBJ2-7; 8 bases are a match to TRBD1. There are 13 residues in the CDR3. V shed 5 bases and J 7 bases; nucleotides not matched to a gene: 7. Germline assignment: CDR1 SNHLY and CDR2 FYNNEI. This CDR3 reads CASSPRQGLEQYF. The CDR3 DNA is TGTGCCAGCAGTCCAAGACAGGGGCTAGAGCAGTACTTC. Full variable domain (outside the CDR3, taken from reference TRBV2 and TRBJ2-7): EPEVTQTPSHQVTQMGQEVILRCVPISNHLYFYWYRQILGQKVEFLVSFYNNEISEKSEIFDDQFSVERPDGSNFTLKIRSTKLEDSAMYFCASSPRQGLEQYFGPGTRLTVT.

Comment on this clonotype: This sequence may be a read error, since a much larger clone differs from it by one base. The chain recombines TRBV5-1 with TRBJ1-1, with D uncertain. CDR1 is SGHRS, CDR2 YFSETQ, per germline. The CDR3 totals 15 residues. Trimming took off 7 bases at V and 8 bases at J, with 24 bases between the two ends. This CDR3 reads CASRSEASQVVEAFF. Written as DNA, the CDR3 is TGCGCCAGCCGCTCGGAGGCCTCCCAGGTAGTCGAAGCTTTCTTT.

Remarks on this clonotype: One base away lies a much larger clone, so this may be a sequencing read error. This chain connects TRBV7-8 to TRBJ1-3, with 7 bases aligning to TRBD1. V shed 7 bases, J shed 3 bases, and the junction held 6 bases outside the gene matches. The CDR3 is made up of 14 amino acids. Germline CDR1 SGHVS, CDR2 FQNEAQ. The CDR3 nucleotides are TGTGCCAGCACCCAGGGGGGGTGTGGAAACACCATATATTTT. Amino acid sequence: CASTQGGCGNTIYF.

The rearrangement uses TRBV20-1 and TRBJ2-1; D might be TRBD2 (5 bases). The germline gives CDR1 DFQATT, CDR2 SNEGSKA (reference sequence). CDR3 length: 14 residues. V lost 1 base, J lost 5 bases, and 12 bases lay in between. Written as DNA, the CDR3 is TGCAGTGCTAGAGTACGGGGTAACCACAATGAGCAGTTCTTC. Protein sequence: CSARVRGNHNEQFF.

CDR3 amino acids: CASSDRVGAYNEQFF. The DNA for the CDR3 is TGTGCCAGCAGTGATAGGGTTGGTGCCTACAATGAGCAGTTCTTC. The J gene is TRBJ2-1, the V gene TRBV6-1, with D hard to call. V dropped 3 bases and J dropped 2 bases, with 11 bases sitting between them. Germline CDR1 is MNHNS and CDR2 is SASEGT. The CDR3 is made up of 15 amino acids.

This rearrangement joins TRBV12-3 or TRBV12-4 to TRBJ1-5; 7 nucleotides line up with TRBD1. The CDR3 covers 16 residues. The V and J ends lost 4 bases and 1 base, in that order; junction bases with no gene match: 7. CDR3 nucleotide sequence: TGTGCCAGCAGTTCACAGGGGTTGTTGAGCAATCAGCCCCAGCATTTT. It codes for CASSSQGLLSNQPQHF.

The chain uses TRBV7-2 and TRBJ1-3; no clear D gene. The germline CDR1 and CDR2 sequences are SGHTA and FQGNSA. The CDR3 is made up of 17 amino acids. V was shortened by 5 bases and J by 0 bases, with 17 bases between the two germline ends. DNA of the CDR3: TGTGCCAGCAGCCATAACCTGGTGTGGGGCTCTGGAAACACCATATATTTT. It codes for CASSHNLVWGSGNTIYF.

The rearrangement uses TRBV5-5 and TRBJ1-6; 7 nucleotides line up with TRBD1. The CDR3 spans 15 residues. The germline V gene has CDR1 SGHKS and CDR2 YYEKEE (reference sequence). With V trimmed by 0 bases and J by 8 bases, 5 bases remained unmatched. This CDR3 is CASSLGDRLDSPLHF. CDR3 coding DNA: TGTGCCAGCAGCTTGGGGGACAGATTGGATTCACCCCTCCACTTT.

In nucleotides, the CDR3 is TGTGCCAGCAGTAATAAGAGGGGGGAAGAGACCCAGTACTTC. Translated, it gives CASSNKRGEETQYF. The rearrangement joins TRBV6-2 or TRBV6-3 to TRBJ2-5; TRBD1 or TRBD2 may be the D gene (6 bases each). Per germline, CDR1 MNHEY and CDR2 SVGEGT. The CDR3 loop spans 14 amino acids. V gave up 5 bases and J gave up 3 bases, with 13 bases separating them.

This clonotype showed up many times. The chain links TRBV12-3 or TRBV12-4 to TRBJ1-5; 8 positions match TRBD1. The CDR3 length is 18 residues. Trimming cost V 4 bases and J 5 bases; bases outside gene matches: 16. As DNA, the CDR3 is TGTGCCAGCAGTTCGGGGCCCCGCCTGGACAGGGAAGATCAGCCCCAGCATTTT. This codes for CASSSGPRLDREDQPQHF.

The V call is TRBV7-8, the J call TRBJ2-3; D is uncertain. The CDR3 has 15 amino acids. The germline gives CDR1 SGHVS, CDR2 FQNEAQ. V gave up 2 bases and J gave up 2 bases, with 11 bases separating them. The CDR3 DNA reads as TGTGCCAGCAGCTTATCGATAGGGAACACAGATACGCAGTATTTT. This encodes CASSLSIGNTDTQYF. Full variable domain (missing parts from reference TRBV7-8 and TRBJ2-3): GAGVSQSPRYKVAKRGQDVALRCDPISGHVSLFWYQQALGQGPEFLTYFQNEAQLDKSGLPSDRFFAERPEGSVSTLKIQRTQQEDSAVYLCASSLSIGNTDTQYFGPGTRLTVL.

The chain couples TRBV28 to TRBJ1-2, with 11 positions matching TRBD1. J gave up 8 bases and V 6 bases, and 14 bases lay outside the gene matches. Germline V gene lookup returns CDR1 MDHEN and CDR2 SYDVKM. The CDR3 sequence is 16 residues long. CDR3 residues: CASRTGQGARSEGYTF. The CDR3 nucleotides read TGTGCCAGCAGAACTGGACAGGGGGCTCGCTCTGAGGGCTACACCTTC.

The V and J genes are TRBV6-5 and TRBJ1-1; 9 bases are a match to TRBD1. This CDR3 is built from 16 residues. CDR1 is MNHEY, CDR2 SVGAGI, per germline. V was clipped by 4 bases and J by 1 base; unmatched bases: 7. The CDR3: CASSLQGALRNTEAFF. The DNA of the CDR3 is TGTGCCAGCAGTTTACAGGGGGCGCTTAGGAACACTGAAGCTTTCTTT.

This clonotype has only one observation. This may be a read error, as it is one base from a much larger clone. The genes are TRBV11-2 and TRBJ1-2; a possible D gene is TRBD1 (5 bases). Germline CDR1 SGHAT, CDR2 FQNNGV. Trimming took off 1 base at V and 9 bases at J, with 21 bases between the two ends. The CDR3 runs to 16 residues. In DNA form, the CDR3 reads TGTGCCAGCAGCTTAGCGCCCCAGGGAGGGTTTCGTTGCTACACCTTC. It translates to CASSLAPQGGFRCYTF.

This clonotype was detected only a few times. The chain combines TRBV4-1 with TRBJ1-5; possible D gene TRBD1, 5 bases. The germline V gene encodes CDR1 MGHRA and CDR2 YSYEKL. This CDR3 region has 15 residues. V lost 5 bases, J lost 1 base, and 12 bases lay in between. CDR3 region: CASSVREASNQPQHF. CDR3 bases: TGCGCCAGCAGCGTCAGGGAGGCGAGCAATCAGCCCCAGCATTTT.

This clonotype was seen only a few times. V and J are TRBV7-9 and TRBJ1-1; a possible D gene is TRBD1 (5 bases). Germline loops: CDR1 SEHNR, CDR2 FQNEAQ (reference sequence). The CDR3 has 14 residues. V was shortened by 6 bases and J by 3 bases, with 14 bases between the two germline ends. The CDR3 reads CASSKEGHHTEAFF. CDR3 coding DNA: TGTGCCAGCAGTAAGGAAGGACACCACACTGAAGCTTTCTTT.

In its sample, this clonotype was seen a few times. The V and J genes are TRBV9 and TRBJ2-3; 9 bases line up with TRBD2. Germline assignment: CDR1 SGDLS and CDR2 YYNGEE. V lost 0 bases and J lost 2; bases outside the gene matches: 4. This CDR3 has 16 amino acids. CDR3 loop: CASSVAGGGATDTQYF. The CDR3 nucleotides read TGTGCCAGCAGCGTAGCTGGCGGGGGGGCCACAGATACGCAGTATTTT.

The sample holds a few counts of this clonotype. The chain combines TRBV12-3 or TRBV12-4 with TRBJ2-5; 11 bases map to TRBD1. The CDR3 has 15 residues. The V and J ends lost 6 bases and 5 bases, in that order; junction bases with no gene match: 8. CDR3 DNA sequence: TGTGCCAGCAGCAACGGACAGGGGGCTTGGGAGACCCAGTACTTC. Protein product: CASSNGQGAWETQYF.

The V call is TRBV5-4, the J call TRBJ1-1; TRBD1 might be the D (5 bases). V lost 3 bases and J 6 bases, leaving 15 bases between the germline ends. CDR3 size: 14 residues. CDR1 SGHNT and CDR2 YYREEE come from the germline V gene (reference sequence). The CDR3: CASSSGGNRAEAFF. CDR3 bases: TGTGCCAGCAGCTCCGGGGGGAATCGAGCTGAAGCTTTCTTT.

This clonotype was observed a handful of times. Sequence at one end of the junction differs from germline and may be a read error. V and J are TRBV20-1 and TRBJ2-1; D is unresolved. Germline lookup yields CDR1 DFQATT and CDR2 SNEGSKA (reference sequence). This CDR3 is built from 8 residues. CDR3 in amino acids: CSARARVF. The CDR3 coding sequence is TGCAGTGCTAGGGCCCGGGTCTTC.

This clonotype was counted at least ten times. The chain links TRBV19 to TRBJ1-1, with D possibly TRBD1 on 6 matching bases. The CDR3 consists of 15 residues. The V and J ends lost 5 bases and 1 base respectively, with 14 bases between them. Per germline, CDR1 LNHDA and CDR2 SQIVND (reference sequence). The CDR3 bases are TGTGCCAGTAGTGCCCCGACAGGCCGGAACACTGAAGCTTTCTTT. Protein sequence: CASSAPTGRNTEAFF. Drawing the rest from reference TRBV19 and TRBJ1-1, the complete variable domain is DGGITQSPKYLFRKEGQNVTLSCEQNLNHDAMYWYRQDPGQGLRLIYYSQIVNDFQKGDIAEGYSVSREKKESFPLTVTSAQKNPTAFYLCASSAPTGRNTEAFFGQGTRLTVV.

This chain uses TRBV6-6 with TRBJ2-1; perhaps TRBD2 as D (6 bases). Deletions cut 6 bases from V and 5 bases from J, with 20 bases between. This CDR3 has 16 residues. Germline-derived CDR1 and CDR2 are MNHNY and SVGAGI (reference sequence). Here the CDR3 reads CASRILGGGQHNEQFF. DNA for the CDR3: TGTGCCAGCAGGATCCTCGGGGGTGGCCAACACAATGAGCAGTTCTTC.

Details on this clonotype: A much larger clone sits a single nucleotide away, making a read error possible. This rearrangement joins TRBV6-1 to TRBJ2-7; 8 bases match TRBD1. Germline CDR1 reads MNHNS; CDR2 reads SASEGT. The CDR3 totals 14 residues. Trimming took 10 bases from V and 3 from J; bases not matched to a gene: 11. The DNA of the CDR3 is TGTGCCATCGCGACTGGGACAGGCAGCTACGAGCAGTACTTC. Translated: CAIATGTGSYEQYF.